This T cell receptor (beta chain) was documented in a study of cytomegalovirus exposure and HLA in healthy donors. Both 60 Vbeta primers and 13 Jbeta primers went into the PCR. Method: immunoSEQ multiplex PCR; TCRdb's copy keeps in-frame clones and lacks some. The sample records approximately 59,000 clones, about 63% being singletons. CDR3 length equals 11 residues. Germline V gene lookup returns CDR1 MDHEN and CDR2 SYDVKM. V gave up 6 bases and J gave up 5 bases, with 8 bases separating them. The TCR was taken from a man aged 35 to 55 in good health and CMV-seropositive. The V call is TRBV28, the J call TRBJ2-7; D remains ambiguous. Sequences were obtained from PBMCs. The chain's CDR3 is CASRSIHEQYF. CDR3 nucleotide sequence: TGTGCCAGCAGAAGCATCCACGAGCAGTACTTC.